Shown below are 26 T cell receptor beta chains from a single sample sequenced in a study of blood T cells in healthy people across ages. Combining a sample-barcoded 5' primer with a J-beta primer mix, a second PCR ran for roughly 6 to 12 cycles. One entry per CDR3 protein, called by TCRdb with MiXCR from the 5' RACE reads. The sample lists approximately 490,000 distinct CDR3 sequences; under 30% were seen once. The same sample was also studied in work on T cells of mothers and their children.

The source material was blood. The source is a boy between 10 and 17 years old in good health.

With respect to this clonotype: This CDR3 fails to terminate in the conserved phenylalanine or tryptophan, so it likely reflects a read error. The V call is TRBV27, the J call TRBJ2-7, with TRBD1 identical over 8 bases. The CDR3 has 15 residues. V lost 5 bases to trimming and J lost 4 bases; unmatched junction nucleotides: 10. Germline loops: CDR1 MNHEY, CDR2 SMNVEV (reference sequence). The CDR3 loop is CASSGTRGPRYEQYL. The CDR3 bases are TGTGCCAGCAGTGGGACCAGGGGGCCGAGATACGAGCAGTACCTC.

This clonotype has only a few counts. This chain uses TRBV25-1 with TRBJ2-7, with 8 positions matching TRBD2. CDR1 and CDR2 (germline): MGHDK, SYGVNS. The CDR3 covers 17 residues. The ends lost 3 bases at V and 4 bases at J; junction bases unmatched: 14. CDR3 amino acids: CASSEGTRTISLYEQYF. In DNA, the CDR3 is TGTGCCAGCAGTGAGGGGACTAGGACCATTTCCTTATACGAGCAGTACTTC.

J is TRBJ2-1 and V is TRBV27; no definite D call. The V end was cut by 6 bases, the J end by 4 bases, with 22 bases between. The CDR3 consists of 17 residues. CDR1 is MNHEY and CDR2 is SMNVEV in the germline V gene (reference sequence). In DNA, the CDR3 is TGTGCCAGCAGACCTTCGGGTGGGTCCCCTATTTACAATGAGCAGTTCTTC. It yields the protein CASRPSGGSPIYNEQFF.

This clonotype was picked up a small number of times. The rearrangement uses TRBV20-1 and TRBJ2-7; possibly TRBD2 for D (6 bases). V was trimmed by 2 bases and J by 0 bases, leaving 20 bases between them. CDR1 DFQATT and CDR2 SNEGSKA come from the germline V gene (reference sequence). This CDR3 spans 17 amino acids. In DNA, the CDR3 is TGCAGTGCTAGAACCCCCCTAGCGACCAGCTACTCCTACGAGCAGTACTTC. Protein product: CSARTPLATSYSYEQYF.

The chain uses TRBV5-1 and TRBJ2-3; 14 bases are shared with TRBD2. Germline lookup yields CDR1 SGHRS and CDR2 YFSETQ. The CDR3 totals 16 residues. Losses at the gene ends were 4 bases for V and 4 bases for J; bases not matched to a gene: 5. The CDR3 protein is CASSQGTSGSADTQYF. In nucleotides, the CDR3 is TGCGCCAGCAGCCAAGGGACTAGCGGGAGTGCAGATACGCAGTATTTT. The variable domain in full, completed from reference TRBV5-1 and TRBJ2-3, reads KAGVTQTPRYLIKTRGQQVTLSCSPISGHRSVSWYQQTPGQGLQFLFEYFSETQRNKGNFPGRFSGRQFSNSRSEMNVSTLELGDSALYLCASSQGTSGSADTQYFGPGTRLTVL.

This clonotype was seen only a few times. This chain uses TRBV11-2 with TRBJ2-2; D not resolved. CDR1 is SGHAT and CDR2 is FQNNGV in the germline V gene. This CDR3 region has 13 residues. Trimming shortened V by 1 base and J by 6 bases, and 6 bases separated the two germline ends. CDR3 region: CASSLGVAGELFF. The CDR3 region has the DNA TGTGCCAGCAGCTTAGGGGTTGCCGGGGAGCTGTTTTTT.

The chain uses TRBV14 and TRBJ2-5, with D unclear. V dropped 2 bases and J dropped 5 bases, with 6 bases sitting between them. The CDR3 length is 12 residues. Germline CDR1 and CDR2: SGHDN and FVKESK. The CDR3 spells CASSQLRETQYF. The CDR3 region has the DNA TGTGCCAGCAGCCAACTAAGGGAGACCCAGTACTTC.

The table lists this clonotype with a few counts. The CDR3 bases are TGTGCTAGTGGTTTGGGGGGAAACAATGAGCAGTTCTTC. This encodes CASGLGGNNEQFF. J is TRBJ2-5 and V is TRBV12-5; D not resolved. The J call may be faulty, since TRBJ2-1 better matches the DNA end. CDR3 size: 13 residues. Germline V lookup: CDR1 LGHNT, CDR2 FRNRAP.

The V gene is TRBV7-9, the J gene TRBJ2-5; D tentatively fits TRBD1 or TRBD2 (5 bases each). Germline CDR1 reads SEHNR; CDR2 reads FQNEAQ (reference sequence). The CDR3 spans 15 residues. The V gene lost 3 bases and the J gene lost 3 bases, with 14 bases spanning the gap. The CDR3 loop is CASSFGPGAEETQYF. The CDR3 region has the DNA TGTGCCAGCAGCTTTGGCCCCGGGGCAGAAGAGACCCAGTACTTC.

The chain joins TRBV27 to TRBJ2-5, with D possibly TRBD1 on 6 matching bases. The J call may not be correct, given that the DNA end is closer to TRBJ2-1. The CDR3 consists of 15 residues. Germline V CDR1 and CDR2: MNHEY, SMNVEV (reference sequence). The CDR3 here is CASSSVLTGYNEQFF. The CDR3 DNA reads TGTGCCAGCAGTTCTGTCCTGACAGGTTACAATGAGCAGTTCTTC.

The gene calls are TRBV27 and TRBJ2-1, with TRBD2 matching 10 bases. The CDR3 spans 14 residues. Germline V CDR1 and CDR2: MNHEY, SMNVEV (reference sequence). Trimming at V came to 5 bases and at J to 7 bases, leaving 5 bases not matched to a gene. The CDR3 nucleotides read TGTGCCAGCAGTCTCGGACTAGCGGCTAATGAGCAGTTCTTC. Its translation: CASSLGLAANEQFF.

The chain joins TRBV5-5 to TRBJ2-7; tentatively, D is TRBD1 (6 bases). The CDR3 consists of 14 residues. V gave up 0 bases and J gave up 7 bases, with 14 bases separating them. The germline V gene has CDR1 SGHKS and CDR2 YYEKEE (reference sequence). CDR3 in amino acids: CASSLGQVKVEQYF. The CDR3 DNA reads as TGTGCCAGCAGCTTGGGACAGGTGAAGGTGGAGCAGTACTTC.

The CDR3 DNA is TGTGCCAGCAGTTATATAGGGGGGGAGCAGTTCTTC. This encodes CASSYIGGEQFF. The chain uses TRBV6-2 or TRBV6-3 and TRBJ2-1; the D call may be TRBD1 or TRBD2 (6 bases each). V was shortened by 3 bases and J by 10 bases, with 10 bases between the two germline ends. Germline V gene data show CDR1 as MNHEY and CDR2 as SVGEGT. The CDR3 is 12 residues long.

This sequence joins TRBV2 and TRBJ2-7; 7 bases fit TRBD2. The germline gives CDR1 SNHLY, CDR2 FYNNEI. This CDR3 has 15 residues. The V and J ends lost 0 bases and 2 bases, in that order; junction bases with no gene match: 4. The CDR3 DNA follows: TGTGCCAGCAGTGAAGCGACTAGCAGAACCTACGAGCAGTACTTC. Its protein is CASSEATSRTYEQYF.

In its sample, this clonotype was seen a few times. The chain has TRBV27 and TRBJ1-6, with TRBD1 matching over 9 bases. Germline trimming cut 4 bases from V and 7 bases from J; bases unmatched to any gene: 5. The CDR3 consists of 15 residues. Germline V CDR1 and CDR2: MNHEY, SMNVEV (reference sequence). This chain's CDR3 is CASSSLTGGNSPLHF. CDR3 DNA: TGTGCCAGCAGTTCCTTGACAGGGGGGAATTCACCCCTCCACTTT.

V usage is TRBV14 and J usage is TRBJ1-1; no firm D call. CDR1 and CDR2 from the germline V gene are SGHDN and FVKESK. The CDR3 sequence is 13 residues long. V gave up 1 base and J gave up 6 bases, with 9 bases separating them. CDR3 region: CASSQVGSPEAFF. In nucleotides, the CDR3 is TGTGCCAGCAGCCAAGTGGGTTCCCCTGAAGCTTTCTTT.

This clonotype showed up just a few times. V usage is TRBV5-4 and J usage is TRBJ2-5; 12 nucleotides match TRBD2. The CDR3 has 15 residues. Germline V gene data show CDR1 as SGHNT and CDR2 as YYREEE (reference sequence). The J segment lost 4 bases and the V segment lost 3 bases, leaving 4 bases of the junction unmatched. The chain's CDR3 is CASSYRLAGAETQYF. The CDR3 DNA is TGTGCCAGCAGCTACCGACTAGCGGGAGCAGAGACCCAGTACTTC.

Regarding this clonotype: The junction and the germline gene differ at one end; a read error may be behind it. The chain couples TRBV29-1 to TRBJ2-5, with D perhaps matching TRBD1 or TRBD2 (7 bases each). This CDR3 is 15 amino acids long. From germline, CDR1 is SQVTM and CDR2 ANQGSEA. The CDR3 region is CSVVSGGTVAQTQCF. The CDR3 DNA follows: TGCAGCGTTGTCTCCGGGGGGACAGTCGCCCAGACCCAGTGCTTC.

The J gene is TRBJ2-7, the V gene TRBV27; 7 positions agree with TRBD2. V lost 0 bases to trimming and J lost 4 bases; unmatched junction nucleotides: 12. The CDR3 runs 17 residues. Looked up from germline, CDR1 is MNHEY and CDR2 is SMNVEV (reference sequence). DNA of the CDR3: TGTGCCAGCAGTTTATCTAGGCCGGGAGGCAATACTTACGAGCAGTACTTC. Protein: CASSLSRPGGNTYEQYF.

The chain combines TRBV4-2 with TRBJ1-1; TRBD1 aligns across 8 bases. The germline V gene encodes CDR1 LGHNA and CDR2 YNFKEQ. The CDR3 loop spans 15 amino acids. V was pared by 1 base and J by 0 bases, with 1 base of the junction left unmatched. The CDR3 protein is CASSQATGVNTEAFF. The DNA of the CDR3 is TGTGCCAGCAGCCAAGCGACAGGGGTGAACACTGAAGCTTTCTTT.

In its sample, this clonotype was seen many times. V is TRBV4-3 and J is TRBJ2-7, with TRBD1 as a possible D gene (6 bases). This CDR3 is built from 16 residues. Germline V CDR1 and CDR2: LGHNA, YSLEER. Trimming removed 0 bases at V and 2 bases at J, with 14 bases between. The CDR3: CASSQDLQGTPYEQYF. The CDR3 nucleotides are TGCGCCAGCAGCCAAGATCTTCAGGGGACCCCCTACGAGCAGTACTTC.

The chain carries TRBV5-1 and TRBJ2-1, with D maybe TRBD1 (6 bases). Trimming took off 6 bases at V and 7 bases at J, with 26 bases between the two ends. The CDR3 length is 17 residues. Germline V CDR1 and CDR2: SGHRS, YFSETQ. CDR3 amino acids: CASTKPPGTKLWNEQFF. The DNA of the CDR3 is TGCGCCAGCACCAAGCCCCCCGGGACAAAGTTATGGAATGAGCAGTTCTTC.

This clonotype was counted only a few times. The rearrangement joins TRBV3-1 to TRBJ1-3; the D gene is possibly TRBD1 (5 bases). Trimming cost V 3 bases and J 0 bases, with 6 bases left between them. This CDR3 comprises 14 residues. Germline loops: CDR1 LGHDT, CDR2 YNNKEL (reference sequence). CDR3 sequence (DNA): TGTGCCAGCAGCCAGGGGACCTCTGGAAACACCATATATTTT. Translation gives CASSQGTSGNTIYF. The full variable domain, in which reference TRBV3-1 and TRBJ1-3 provide the parts outside the CDR3, is DTAVSQTPKYLVTQMGNDKSIKCEQNLGHDTMYWYKQDSKKFLKIMFSYNNKELIINETVPNRFSPKSPDKAHLNLHINSLELGDSAVYFCASSQGTSGNTIYFGEGSWLTVV.

This clonotype was counted at least ten times. The chain combines TRBV28 with TRBJ1-1; possible D gene TRBD1, 6 bases. CDR3 size: 15 residues. Germline CDR1 and CDR2: MDHEN and SYDVKM. Trimming removed 6 bases from V and 1 base from J, with 15 bases in between. For the CDR3, the DNA is TGTGCCAGCAGCACTCAAGGGGGAGCGAACACTGAAGCTTTCTTT. The encoded protein is CASSTQGGANTEAFF.

This chain connects TRBV6-5 to TRBJ2-5; D is uncertain. The J call may not be correct, given that the DNA end is closer to TRBJ2-7. Germline assignment: CDR1 MNHEY and CDR2 SVGAGI. CDR3 length: 14 residues. DNA of the CDR3: TGTGCCAGCAGGCCGATGTGGCCAAGGGACGAGCAGTACTTC. It is translated as CASRPMWPRDEQYF.

This clonotype was detected only a few times. The chain recombines TRBV6-1 with TRBJ1-1; D not certain. Germline CDR1 MNHNS, CDR2 SASEGT. CDR3 length: 13 residues. V lost 3 bases and J 6 bases, leaving 11 bases between the germline ends. Written as DNA, the CDR3 is TGTGCCAGCAGTGAGGGTAATTGGGCTGAAGCTTTCTTT. It encodes CASSEGNWAEAFF.